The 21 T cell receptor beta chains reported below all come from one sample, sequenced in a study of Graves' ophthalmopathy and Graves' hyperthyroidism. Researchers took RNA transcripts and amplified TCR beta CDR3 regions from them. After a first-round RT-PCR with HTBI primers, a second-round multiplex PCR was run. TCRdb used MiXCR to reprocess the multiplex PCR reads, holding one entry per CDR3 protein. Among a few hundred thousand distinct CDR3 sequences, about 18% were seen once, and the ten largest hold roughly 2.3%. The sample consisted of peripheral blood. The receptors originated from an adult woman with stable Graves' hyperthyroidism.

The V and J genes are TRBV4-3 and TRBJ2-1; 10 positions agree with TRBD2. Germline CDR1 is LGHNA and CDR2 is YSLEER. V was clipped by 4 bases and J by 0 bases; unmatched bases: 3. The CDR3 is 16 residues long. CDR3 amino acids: CASSRRLAGSYNEQFF. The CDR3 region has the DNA TGCGCCAGCAGCCGGAGACTAGCGGGCTCCTACAATGAGCAGTTCTTC.

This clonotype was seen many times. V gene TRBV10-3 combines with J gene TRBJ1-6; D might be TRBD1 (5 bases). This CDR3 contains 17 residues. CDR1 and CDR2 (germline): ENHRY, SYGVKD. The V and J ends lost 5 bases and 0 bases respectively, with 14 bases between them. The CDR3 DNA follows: TGTGCCATCAGTACGCAGGGCCCCGGCTCCTATAATTCACCCCTCCACTTT. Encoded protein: CAISTQGPGSYNSPLHF.

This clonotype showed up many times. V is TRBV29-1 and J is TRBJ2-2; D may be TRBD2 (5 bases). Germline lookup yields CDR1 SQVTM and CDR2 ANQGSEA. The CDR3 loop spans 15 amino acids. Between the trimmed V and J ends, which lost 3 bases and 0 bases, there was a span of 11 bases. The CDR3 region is CSVDLAGTNTGELFF. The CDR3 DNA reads TGCAGCGTTGATTTGGCGGGCACGAACACCGGGGAGCTGTTTTTT.

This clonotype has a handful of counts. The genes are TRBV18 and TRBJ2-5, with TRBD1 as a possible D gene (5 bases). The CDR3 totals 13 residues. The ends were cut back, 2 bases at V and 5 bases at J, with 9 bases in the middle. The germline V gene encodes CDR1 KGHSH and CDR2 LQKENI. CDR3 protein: CASSPRNRETQYF. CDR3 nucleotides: TGTGCCAGCTCACCAAGGAACAGGGAGACCCAGTACTTC.

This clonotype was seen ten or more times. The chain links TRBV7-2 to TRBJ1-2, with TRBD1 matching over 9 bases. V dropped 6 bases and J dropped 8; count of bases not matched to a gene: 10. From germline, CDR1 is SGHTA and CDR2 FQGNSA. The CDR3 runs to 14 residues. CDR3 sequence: CASSHEQGALGYTF. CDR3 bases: TGTGCCAGCAGTCACGAACAGGGGGCGCTAGGCTACACCTTC.

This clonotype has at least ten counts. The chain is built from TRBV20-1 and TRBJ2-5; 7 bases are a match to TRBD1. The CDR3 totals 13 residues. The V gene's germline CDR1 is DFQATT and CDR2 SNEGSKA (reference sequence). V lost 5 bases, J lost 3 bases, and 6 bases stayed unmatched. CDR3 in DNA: TGCAGTGCTGTGAGGCAGGGGGAAGAGACCCAGTACTTC. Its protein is CSAVRQGEETQYF.

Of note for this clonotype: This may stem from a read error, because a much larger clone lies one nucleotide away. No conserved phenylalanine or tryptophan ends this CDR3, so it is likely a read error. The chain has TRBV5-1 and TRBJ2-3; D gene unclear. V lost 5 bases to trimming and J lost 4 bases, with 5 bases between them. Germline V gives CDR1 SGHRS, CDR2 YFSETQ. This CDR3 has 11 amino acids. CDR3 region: CASRVSDTQYS. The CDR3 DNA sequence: TGCGCCAGCAGGGTCTCAGATACGCAGTATTCT.

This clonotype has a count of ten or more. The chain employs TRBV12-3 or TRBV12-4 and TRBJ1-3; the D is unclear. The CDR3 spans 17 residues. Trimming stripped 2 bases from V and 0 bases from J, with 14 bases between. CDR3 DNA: TGTGCCAGCAGTTTAACTCGGCAGCCACACTCTGGAAACACCATATATTTT. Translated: CASSLTRQPHSGNTIYF.

The CDR3 coding sequence is TGCGCCAGCGGGGATACAGGGGCAGAGACCCCATACTTC. The encoded protein is CASGDTGAETPYF. The chain carries TRBV5-1 and TRBJ2-5, with TRBD1 identical over 7 bases. The CDR3 is 13 amino acids. With V trimmed by 7 bases and J by 14 bases, 17 bases remained unmatched. Germline lookup yields CDR1 SGHRS and CDR2 YFSETQ. The complete variable domain, with remaining parts taken from reference TRBV5-1 and TRBJ2-5, reads KAGVTQTPRYLIKTRGQQVTLSCSPISGHRSVSWYQQTPGQGLQFLFEYFSETQRNKGNFPGRFSGRQFSNSRSEMNVSTLELGDSALYLCASGDTGAETPYFGPGTRLLVL.

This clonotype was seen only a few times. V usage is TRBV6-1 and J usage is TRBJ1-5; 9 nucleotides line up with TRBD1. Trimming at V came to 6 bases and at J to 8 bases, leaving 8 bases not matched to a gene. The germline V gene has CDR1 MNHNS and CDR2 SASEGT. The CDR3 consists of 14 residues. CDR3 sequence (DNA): TGTGCCAGCAGACGAGGACAGGGGAGGGAGCCCCAGCATTTT. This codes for CASRRGQGREPQHF.

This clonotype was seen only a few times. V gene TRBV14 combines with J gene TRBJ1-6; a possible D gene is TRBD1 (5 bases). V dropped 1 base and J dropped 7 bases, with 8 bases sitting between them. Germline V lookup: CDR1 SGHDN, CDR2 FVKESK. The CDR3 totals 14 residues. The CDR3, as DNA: TGTGCCAGCAGCCAAGTCGGGACCAATTCACCCCTCCACTTT. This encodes CASSQVGTNSPLHF.

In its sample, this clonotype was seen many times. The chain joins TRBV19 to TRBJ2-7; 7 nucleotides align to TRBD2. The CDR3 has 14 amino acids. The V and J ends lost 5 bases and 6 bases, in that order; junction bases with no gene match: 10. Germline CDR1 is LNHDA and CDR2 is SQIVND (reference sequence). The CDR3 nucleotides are TGTGCCAGTAGTGCCCGGGGGGTATCGGTCGAGCAGTACTTC. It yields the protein CASSARGVSVEQYF.

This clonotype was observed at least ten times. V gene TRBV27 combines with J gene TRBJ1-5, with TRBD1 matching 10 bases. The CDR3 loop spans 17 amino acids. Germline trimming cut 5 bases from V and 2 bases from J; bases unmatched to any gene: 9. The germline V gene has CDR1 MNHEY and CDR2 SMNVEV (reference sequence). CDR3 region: CASSPSSGTGGNQPQHF. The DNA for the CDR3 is TGTGCCAGCAGTCCATCGTCCGGGACAGGGGGCAATCAGCCCCAGCATTTT.

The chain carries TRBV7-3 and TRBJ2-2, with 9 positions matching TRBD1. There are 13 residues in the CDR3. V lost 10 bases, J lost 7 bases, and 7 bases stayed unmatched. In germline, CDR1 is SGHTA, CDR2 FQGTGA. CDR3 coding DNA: TGTGCCACCGCTGACAGGGGGGACGGGGAGCTGTTTTTT. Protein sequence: CATADRGDGELFF.

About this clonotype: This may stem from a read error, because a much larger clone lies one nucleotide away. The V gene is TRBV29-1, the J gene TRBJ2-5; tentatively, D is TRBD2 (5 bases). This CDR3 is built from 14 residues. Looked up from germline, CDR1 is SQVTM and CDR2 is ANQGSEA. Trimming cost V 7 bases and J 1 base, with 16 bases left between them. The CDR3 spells CSGETKRSQETQYF. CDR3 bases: TGCAGCGGTGAGACTAAGAGGTCCCAAGAGACCCAGTACTTC.

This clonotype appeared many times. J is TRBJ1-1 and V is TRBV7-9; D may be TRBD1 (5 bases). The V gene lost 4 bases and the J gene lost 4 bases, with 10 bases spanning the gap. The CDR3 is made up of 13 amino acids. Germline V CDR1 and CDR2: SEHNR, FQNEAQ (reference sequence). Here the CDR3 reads CASSSGGSTEAFF. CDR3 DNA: TGTGCCAGCAGCTCCGGGGGGAGCACTGAAGCTTTCTTT.

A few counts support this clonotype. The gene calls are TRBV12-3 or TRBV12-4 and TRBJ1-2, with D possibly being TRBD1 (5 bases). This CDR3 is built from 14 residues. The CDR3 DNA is TGTGCGGCGGGCCGTGGGCAGGGCATCTATGGCTACACCTTC. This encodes CAAGRGQGIYGYTF.

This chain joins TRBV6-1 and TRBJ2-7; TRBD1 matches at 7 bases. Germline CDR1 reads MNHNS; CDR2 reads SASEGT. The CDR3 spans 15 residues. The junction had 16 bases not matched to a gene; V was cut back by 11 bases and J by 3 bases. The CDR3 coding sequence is TGTGCCTGGAGTGCCCCCCCGAGGGGGCTCTACGAGCAGTACTTC. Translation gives CAWSAPPRGLYEQYF.

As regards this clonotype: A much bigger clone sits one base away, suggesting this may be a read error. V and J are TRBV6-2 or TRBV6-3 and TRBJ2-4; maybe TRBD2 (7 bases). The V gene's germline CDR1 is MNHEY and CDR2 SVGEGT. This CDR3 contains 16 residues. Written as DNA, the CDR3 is TGTGCCACCAATCAGCGGGGAGGAAGAGGGGGAAACATTAAGTACTTC. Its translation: CATNQRGGRGGNIKYF.

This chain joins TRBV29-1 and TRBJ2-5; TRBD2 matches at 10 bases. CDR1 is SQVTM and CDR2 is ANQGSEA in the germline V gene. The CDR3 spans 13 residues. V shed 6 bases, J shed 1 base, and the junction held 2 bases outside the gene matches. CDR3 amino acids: CSVTSGLQETQYF. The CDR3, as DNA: TGCAGCGTGACTAGCGGGCTCCAAGAGACCCAGTACTTC.

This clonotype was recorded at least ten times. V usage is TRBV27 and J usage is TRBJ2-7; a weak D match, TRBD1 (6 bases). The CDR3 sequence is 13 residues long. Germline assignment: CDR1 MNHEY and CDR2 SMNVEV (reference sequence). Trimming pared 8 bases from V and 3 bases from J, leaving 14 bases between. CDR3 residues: CASSYSRGYEQYF. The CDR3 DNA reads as TGTGCCAGCTCTTACTCCAGGGGCTACGAGCAGTACTTC.